This T cell receptor (beta chain) was retrieved from a study of glioma-infiltrating T cells after dendritic cell vaccination. Looking at the study overall: Patients had newly diagnosed or recurrent glioblastoma and received dendritic cell vaccines.

None of the glioblastoma patients had an isocitrate dehydrogenase mutation. Blood PBMC samples: pre-vaccination, two weeks post third vaccination, and at tumor progression. With 4 bases removed from V and 3 bases from J, the gap between germline ends came to 11 bases. CDR3 size: 14 residues. Germline V CDR1 and CDR2: SGHRS, YFSETQ. This clone has just one count. Amplification used 60 V beta primers and 13 J beta primers. Here immunoSEQ multiplex PCR was the method, and the copy in TCRdb shows in-frame clones only, minus some. The data show around 90,000 clones, 75% to 85% seen once. This TCR was recovered from a human donor with glioblastoma. The input for sequencing was blood, taken before dendritic cell vaccination. The chain uses TRBV5-1 and TRBJ1-5, with a weak D call TRBD1 (6 bases). The CDR3 sequence is CASSPDRPNQPQHF. For the CDR3, the DNA is TGCGCCAGCAGCCCCGACAGGCCCAATCAGCCCCAGCATTTT.